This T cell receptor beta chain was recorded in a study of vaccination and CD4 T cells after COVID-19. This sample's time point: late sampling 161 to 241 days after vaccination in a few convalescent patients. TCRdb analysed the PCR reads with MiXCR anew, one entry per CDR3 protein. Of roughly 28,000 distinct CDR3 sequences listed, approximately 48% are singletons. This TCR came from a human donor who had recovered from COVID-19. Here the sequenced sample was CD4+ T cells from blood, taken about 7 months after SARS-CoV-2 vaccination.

DNA for the CDR3: TGTGCCAGCTCACCACCGCGCAGGGAAGGCTACGAGCAGTACTTC. It specifies CASSPPRREGYEQYF. The rearrangement links TRBV18 to TRBJ2-7, with D possibly being TRBD1 (5 bases). V lost 0 bases to trimming and J lost 3 bases, with 12 bases between them. The CDR3 loop spans 15 amino acids. From germline, CDR1 is KGHSH and CDR2 LQKENI.